Each of the 23 T cell receptor beta chains below was sequenced from the same sample in a study of T cell repertoires in cytomegalovirus infection. TCRdb re-derived calls from the reads in MiXCR, one entry per CDR3 protein. The data show hundreds of thousands of distinct CDR3 sequences, approximately 34% seen once. Sequenced sample: PBMCs. These receptors were collected from a human donor in good health (CMV status not recorded). Some clones in this sample may be carry-over from other donors' samples.

The chain links TRBV20-1 to TRBJ2-7; D is ambiguous. The CDR3 runs to 15 residues. Germline CDR1 is DFQATT and CDR2 is SNEGSKA (reference sequence). The ends were cut back, 0 bases at V and 3 bases at J, with 15 bases in the middle. The CDR3 DNA is TGCAGTGCTAGAGAGACGTCAAAACTCAGCTACGAGCAGTACTTC. This translates into CSARETSKLSYEQYF.

Points on this clonotype: Likely a read error: the CDR3 ends without its conserved phenylalanine or tryptophan. The CDR3 here is CSSSVEGLKQFL. DNA of the CDR3: TGTTCCAGCAGCGTAGAGGGACTAAAACAGTTCTTA. The gene calls are TRBV9 and TRBJ2-1; 7 bases map to TRBD2. Germline CDR1 reads SGDLS; CDR2 reads YYNGEE. The CDR3 spans 12 residues.

V and J are TRBV2 and TRBJ1-2, with 7 bases that match TRBD1. Germline V CDR1 and CDR2: SNHLY, FYNNEI. The CDR3 totals 14 residues. V lost 4 bases, J lost 4 bases, and 6 bases stayed unmatched. Here the CDR3 reads CASSATGEGYGYTF. CDR3 in DNA: TGTGCCAGCAGTGCAACAGGGGAAGGCTATGGCTACACCTTC.

This clonotype was observed a handful of times. The V gene is TRBV12-3 or TRBV12-4, the J gene TRBJ1-1; possible D gene TRBD1, 5 bases. The V and J ends lost 6 bases and 4 bases respectively, with 18 bases between them. CDR3 length: 15 residues. The chain's CDR3 is CASSFPGVGGTEAFF. CDR3 nucleotides: TGTGCCAGCAGCTTTCCCGGGGTGGGGGGCACTGAAGCTTTCTTT.

The V gene is TRBV7-4, the J gene TRBJ1-2; possibly TRBD1 for D (5 bases). CDR1 is SGHVT, CDR2 SQSDAQ, per germline. Between the trimmed V and J ends, which lost 1 base and 5 bases, there was a span of 14 bases. CDR3 length equals 15 residues. Here the CDR3 reads CASSLERPGPYGYTF. The DNA of the CDR3 is TGTGCCAGCAGCTTAGAGAGGCCGGGGCCTTATGGCTACACCTTC.

This clonotype was observed a handful of times. The chain joins TRBV28 to TRBJ2-1; D may match TRBD1 or TRBD2 (6 bases each). Germline CDR1 MDHEN, CDR2 SYDVKM. The V end was cut by 8 bases, the J end by 7 bases, with 18 bases between. The CDR3 spans 14 residues. CDR3: CASHSTGARNEQFF. Here the CDR3 DNA reads TGTGCCAGCCACTCTACGGGGGCAAGGAATGAGCAGTTCTTC.

This clonotype was observed a handful of times. This chain links TRBV20-1 with TRBJ2-3; perhaps TRBD2 as D (5 bases). The V gene lost 3 bases and the J gene lost 3 bases, with 7 bases spanning the gap. This CDR3 has 12 amino acids. Germline assignment: CDR1 DFQATT and CDR2 SNEGSKA (reference sequence). For the CDR3, the DNA is TGCAGTGCTAGCGGGAAAACAGATACGCAGTATTTT. Residues: CSASGKTDTQYF.

The chain has TRBV19 and TRBJ2-4; 16 bases are shared with TRBD2. Germline CDR1 LNHDA, CDR2 SQIVND (reference sequence). The junction had 7 bases not matched to a gene; V was cut back by 5 bases and J by 6 bases. The CDR3 has 17 amino acids. In DNA form, the CDR3 reads TGTGCCAGTAGTTGGGGGACTAGCGGGAGGGTATCAAACATTCAGTACTTC. This sequence encodes CASSWGTSGRVSNIQYF.

The rearrangement joins TRBV19 to TRBJ1-2; D possibly corresponds to TRBD1 (5 bases). CDR1 is LNHDA and CDR2 is SQIVND in the germline V gene (reference sequence). This CDR3 contains 15 residues. V lost 3 bases to trimming and J lost 4 bases, with 15 bases between them. The CDR3 region is CASSISQGPVYGYTF. DNA for the CDR3: TGTGCCAGTAGTATCTCGCAGGGACCCGTCTATGGCTACACCTTC.

The table lists this clonotype with many counts. The rearrangement uses TRBV12-3 or TRBV12-4 and TRBJ1-5; unclear D gene. V gave up 6 bases and J gave up 1 base, with 4 bases separating them. CDR3 length equals 12 residues. The CDR3 here is CASSQSNQPQHF. The CDR3 DNA reads TGTGCCAGCAGCCAGAGCAATCAGCCCCAGCATTTT.

This clonotype turned up a few times. The chain carries TRBV27 and TRBJ1-2; 8 bases agree with TRBD1. Trimming at V came to 5 bases and at J to 5 bases, leaving 13 bases not matched to a gene. Germline assignment: CDR1 MNHEY and CDR2 SMNVEV (reference sequence). The CDR3 consists of 16 residues. The CDR3 DNA sequence: TGTGCCAGCAGTCCCAACCTCGGGACAGGAATTTATGGCTACACCTTC. Translating gives CASSPNLGTGIYGYTF.

V and J are TRBV13 and TRBJ2-1, with D unresolved. Looked up from germline, CDR1 is PRHDT and CDR2 is FYEKMQ (reference sequence). The CDR3 is 16 amino acids. Between the trimmed V and J ends, which lost 2 bases and 2 bases, there was a span of 13 bases. Here the CDR3 reads CASSLPRSFAYNEQFF. The CDR3 DNA reads as TGTGCCAGCAGCTTACCCCGGTCTTTCGCCTACAATGAGCAGTTCTTC.

This clonotype was seen a handful of times. The chain links TRBV27 to TRBJ2-5, with 9 positions matching TRBD1. Trimming at V came to 6 bases and at J to 5 bases, leaving 7 bases not matched to a gene. The CDR3 runs 14 residues. CDR1 MNHEY and CDR2 SMNVEV come from the germline V gene (reference sequence). The CDR3 sequence: CASSQDRGWETQYF. The DNA of the CDR3 is TGTGCCAGCAGCCAGGACAGGGGATGGGAGACCCAGTACTTC.

The J gene is TRBJ2-5, the V gene TRBV28; possibly TRBD1 or TRBD2 for D (6 bases each). Deletions cut 3 bases from V and 6 bases from J, with 17 bases between. This CDR3 region has 15 residues. The germline V gene encodes CDR1 MDHEN and CDR2 SYDVKM. The CDR3 loop is CASSFGWGARKTQYF. CDR3 DNA sequence: TGTGCCAGCAGTTTTGGTTGGGGGGCCCGGAAGACCCAGTACTTC. Together with reference TRBV28 and TRBJ2-5, the CDR3 gives the full variable domain: DVKVTQSSRYLVKRTGEKVFLECVQDMDHENMFWYRQDPGLGLRLIYFSYDVKMKEKGDIPEGYSVSREKKERFSLILESASTNQTSMYLCASSFGWGARKTQYFGPGTRLLVL.

This clonotype occurred a few times. The rearrangement joins TRBV5-1 to TRBJ1-1; D not certain. Trimming took 0 bases from V and 6 from J, leaving 12 bases between them. The germline V gene encodes CDR1 SGHRS and CDR2 YFSETQ. The CDR3 has 14 residues. The DNA for the CDR3 is TGCGCCAGCAGCTTGGCCACAGTCCCGTCTGAAGCTTTCTTT. This encodes CASSLATVPSEAFF.

This chain connects TRBV7-6 to TRBJ1-5, with TRBD1 as a possible D gene (5 bases). V shed 0 bases and J shed 5 bases, with 14 bases lying between them. From germline, CDR1 is SGHVS and CDR2 FNYEAQ. The CDR3 loop spans 16 amino acids. The CDR3 is CASSLASQGWDQPQHF. The CDR3 bases are TGTGCCAGCAGCTTAGCTAGTCAGGGCTGGGATCAGCCCCAGCATTTT.

The rearrangement uses TRBV7-9 and TRBJ1-5, with TRBD1 identical over 7 bases. Germline CDR1 reads SEHNR; CDR2 reads FQNEAQ (reference sequence). V was clipped by 3 bases and J by 0 bases; unmatched bases: 2. This CDR3 is built from 15 residues. The DNA of the CDR3 is TGTGCCAGCAGCTTCGGGACAGCTAGCAATCAGCCCCAGCATTTT. Amino acids: CASSFGTASNQPQHF.

In its sample, this clonotype was seen a few times. This sequence joins TRBV29-1 and TRBJ1-2, with D possibly matching TRBD1 (5 bases). The CDR3 spans 12 residues. V was cut by 4 bases and J by 6 bases, with 12 bases left in between. The germline V gene has CDR1 SQVTM and CDR2 ANQGSEA. The CDR3 DNA reads TGCAGCGTTGTAGGGACGGATAATGGCTACACCTTC. It codes for CSVVGTDNGYTF.

There are many counts of this clonotype. This chain uses TRBV28 with TRBJ2-1; D gene ambiguous. The CDR3 contains 15 residues. The germline gives CDR1 MDHEN, CDR2 SYDVKM. V shed 5 bases and J shed 7 bases, with 18 bases lying between them. This CDR3 is CASSPPRSQANEQFF. CDR3 DNA: TGTGCCAGCAGTCCCCCCCGGTCCCAGGCGAATGAGCAGTTCTTC.

V is TRBV29-1 and J is TRBJ2-5, with 8 bases fitting TRBD2. Germline CDR1 reads SQVTM; CDR2 reads ANQGSEA. V was clipped by 3 bases and J by 5 bases; unmatched bases: 11. The CDR3 consists of 15 residues. The CDR3 DNA sequence: TGCAGCGTTGAGGTGGGCGGGGGGCCAGGGGAGACCCAGTACTTC. Protein product: CSVEVGGGPGETQYF.

The genes are TRBV27 and TRBJ2-2; a possible D gene is TRBD2 (5 bases). V was clipped by 2 bases and J by 6 bases, with 10 bases between them. The CDR3 is 14 residues long. The V gene's germline CDR1 is MNHEY and CDR2 SMNVEV (reference sequence). The CDR3 sequence is CASSLHREAGELFF. The CDR3 nucleotides are TGTGCCAGCAGTTTACATCGGGAAGCCGGGGAGCTGTTTTTT.

In its sample, this clonotype was seen many times. The genes are TRBV7-6 and TRBJ2-3; tentative D call: TRBD1 (6 bases). Trimming stripped 4 bases from V and 4 bases from J, with 12 bases between. Per the germline V gene, CDR1 is SGHVS and CDR2 is FNYEAQ. The CDR3 is made up of 14 amino acids. The CDR3 here is CASSSSGGPDTQYF. The DNA for the CDR3 is TGTGCCAGCAGCTCCTCTGGGGGCCCAGATACGCAGTATTTT.

V is TRBV6-6 and J is TRBJ2-7; D is unclear. Germline CDR1 MNHNY, CDR2 SVGAGI (reference sequence). The CDR3 extends over 14 amino acids. The V gene lost 1 base and the J gene lost 2 bases, with 9 bases spanning the gap. CDR3 sequence (DNA): TGTGCCAGCAGTTACTTGGCCAGAACCTACGAGCAGTACTTC. This encodes CASSYLARTYEQYF.